This T cell receptor (beta chain) comes out of a study of T cell clusters in autoimmune cytopenias. Findings and limits, study-wide: Physiological T cell clusters of healthy donors were apparently absent in primary autoimmune cytopenia patients.

Germline V lookup: CDR1 SGHNT, CDR2 YYREEE (reference sequence). The CDR3 is 14 residues long. One tube held mixed TRB-A and TRB-B primer pools for touch-down PCR. From the multiplex PCR reads, TCRdb lists one entry per CDR3 protein and no DNA. Listed are 15,000 or so distinct CDR3 sequences; around 2% falls within the top ten. Concerning this clonotype itself: Its antigen is not known.

Each sample's input was around 270 ng genomic DNA, roughly 38,000 genome equivalents. The TCR was taken from a human donor with an autoimmune cytopenia or autoimmune hepatitis (not recorded which). Input material: peripheral blood. This sequence joins TRBV5-4 and TRBJ2-3. CDR3 loop: CASSFASSPDTQYF.